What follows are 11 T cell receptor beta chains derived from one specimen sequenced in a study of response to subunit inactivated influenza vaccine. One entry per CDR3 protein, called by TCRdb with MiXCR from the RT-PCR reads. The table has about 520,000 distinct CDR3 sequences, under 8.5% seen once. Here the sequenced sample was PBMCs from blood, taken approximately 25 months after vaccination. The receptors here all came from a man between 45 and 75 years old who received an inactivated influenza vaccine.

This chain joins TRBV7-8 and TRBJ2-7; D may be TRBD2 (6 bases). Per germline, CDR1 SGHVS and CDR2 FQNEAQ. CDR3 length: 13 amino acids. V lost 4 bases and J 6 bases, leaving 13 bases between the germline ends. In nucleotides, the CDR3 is TGTGCCAGCAGCTCGCGGACTATTTCCGAGCAGTACTTC. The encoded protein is CASSSRTISEQYF.

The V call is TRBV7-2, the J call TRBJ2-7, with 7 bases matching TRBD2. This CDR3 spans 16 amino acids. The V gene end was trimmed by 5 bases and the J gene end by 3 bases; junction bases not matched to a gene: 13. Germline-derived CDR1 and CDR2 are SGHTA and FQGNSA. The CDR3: CASSTGPNGRHYEQYF. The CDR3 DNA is TGTGCCAGCAGCACCGGGCCTAACGGGAGGCACTACGAGCAGTACTTC.

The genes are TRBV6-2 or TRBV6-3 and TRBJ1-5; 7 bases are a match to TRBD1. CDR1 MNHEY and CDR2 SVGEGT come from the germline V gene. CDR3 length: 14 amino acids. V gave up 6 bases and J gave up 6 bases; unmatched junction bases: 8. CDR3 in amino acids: CASSTDRDSQPQHF. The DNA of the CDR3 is TGTGCCAGCAGCACCGACAGGGATTCTCAGCCCCAGCATTTT.

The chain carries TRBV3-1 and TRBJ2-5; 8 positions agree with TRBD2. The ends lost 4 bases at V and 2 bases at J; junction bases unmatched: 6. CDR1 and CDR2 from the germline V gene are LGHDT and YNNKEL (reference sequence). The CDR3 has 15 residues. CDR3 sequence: CASSLAGRGQETQYF. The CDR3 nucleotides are TGTGCCAGCAGCCTAGCGGGGAGGGGGCAAGAGACCCAGTACTTC.

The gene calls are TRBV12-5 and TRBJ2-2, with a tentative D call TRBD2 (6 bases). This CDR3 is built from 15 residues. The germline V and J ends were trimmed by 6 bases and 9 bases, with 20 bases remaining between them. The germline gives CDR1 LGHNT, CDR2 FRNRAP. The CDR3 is CASGSGLGGDRELFF. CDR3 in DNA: TGTGCTAGTGGGTCTGGGCTCGGAGGGGACCGGGAGCTGTTTTTT.

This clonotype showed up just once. CDR3 bases: TGTGCCAGCAGGAGCACACTAGCGGGGGTAGACAATGAGCAGTTCTTC. Its protein product is CASRSTLAGVDNEQFF. This chain connects TRBV2 to TRBJ2-1; 11 nucleotides line up with TRBD2. J was trimmed by 5 bases and V by 6 bases; bases with no gene match: 9. Germline V gene sequence: CDR1 SNHLY, CDR2 FYNNEI. CDR3 length: 16 residues.

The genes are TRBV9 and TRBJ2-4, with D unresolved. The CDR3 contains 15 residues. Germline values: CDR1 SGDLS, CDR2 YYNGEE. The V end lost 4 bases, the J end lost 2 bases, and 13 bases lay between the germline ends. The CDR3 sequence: CASSLRGDPKNIQYF. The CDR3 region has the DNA TGTGCCAGCAGCCTCCGTGGTGATCCCAAAAACATTCAGTACTTC.

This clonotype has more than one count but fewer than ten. CDR3 in amino acids: CATSPRPSEKLFF. The CDR3 DNA follows: TGTGCCACCAGCCCTCGGCCGAGTGAAAAACTGTTTTTT. This sequence joins TRBV15 and TRBJ1-4; no clear D gene. Germline V gene lookup returns CDR1 LNHNV and CDR2 YYDKDF (reference sequence). The length of the CDR3 is 13 residues. The V and J ends lost 5 bases and 7 bases respectively, with 11 bases between them.

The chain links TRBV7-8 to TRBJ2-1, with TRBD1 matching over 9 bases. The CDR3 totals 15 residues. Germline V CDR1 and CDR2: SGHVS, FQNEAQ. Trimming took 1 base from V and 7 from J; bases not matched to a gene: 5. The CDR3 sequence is CASSLDHRGRNEQFF. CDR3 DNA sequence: TGTGCCAGCAGCTTAGATCACAGGGGGCGTAATGAGCAGTTCTTC. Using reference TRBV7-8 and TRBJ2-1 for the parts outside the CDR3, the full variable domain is GAGVSQSPRYKVAKRGQDVALRCDPISGHVSLFWYQQALGQGPEFLTYFQNEAQLDKSGLPSDRFFAERPEGSVSTLKIQRTQQEDSAVYLCASSLDHRGRNEQFFGPGTRLTVL.

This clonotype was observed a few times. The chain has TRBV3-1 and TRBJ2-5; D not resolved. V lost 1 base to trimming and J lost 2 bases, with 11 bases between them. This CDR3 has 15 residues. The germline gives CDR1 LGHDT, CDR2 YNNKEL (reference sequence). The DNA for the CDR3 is TGTGCCAGCAGCCAAGTAACTCGCGGACAAGAGACCCAGTACTTC. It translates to CASSQVTRGQETQYF.

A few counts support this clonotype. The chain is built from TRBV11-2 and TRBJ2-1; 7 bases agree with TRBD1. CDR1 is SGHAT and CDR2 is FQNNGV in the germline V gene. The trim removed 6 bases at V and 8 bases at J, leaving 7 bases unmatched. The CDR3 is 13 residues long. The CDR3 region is CASRKTGIYEQFF. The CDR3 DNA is TGTGCCAGCAGAAAGACAGGGATCTATGAGCAGTTCTTC.